This T cell receptor (beta chain) was sequenced during a study of T cells in Graves' hyperthyroidism and ophthalmopathy. On this clonotype itself: As yet, its antigen is unknown.

There were TCR beta CDR3 regions amplified from RNA transcripts. The TCR CDR3 was amplified in a first-round RT-PCR using the HTBI primer set. One entry per CDR3 protein results from TCRdb running MiXCR on the multiplex PCR reads. Of hundreds of thousands of distinct CDR3 sequences in the sample, 15% to 20% were seen once. Findings and limits, study-wide: Blood samples included most of the expanded thyroid clonotypes exceeding 0.001.

Trimming at V came to 4 bases and at J to 5 bases, leaving 19 bases not matched to a gene. This CDR3 is 19 amino acids long. The V gene's germline CDR1 is SEHNR and CDR2 FQNEAQ (reference sequence). The chain has TRBV7-9 and TRBJ2-7; 11 positions agree with TRBD2. What was sequenced was blood. The TCR originated in a man between 35 and 55 years old with Graves' ophthalmopathy. CDR3 region: CASSSYRGISSGRTHEQYF. CDR3 in DNA: TGTGCCAGCAGCTCTTACAGGGGGATCTCTAGCGGGAGGACCCACGAGCAGTACTTC.